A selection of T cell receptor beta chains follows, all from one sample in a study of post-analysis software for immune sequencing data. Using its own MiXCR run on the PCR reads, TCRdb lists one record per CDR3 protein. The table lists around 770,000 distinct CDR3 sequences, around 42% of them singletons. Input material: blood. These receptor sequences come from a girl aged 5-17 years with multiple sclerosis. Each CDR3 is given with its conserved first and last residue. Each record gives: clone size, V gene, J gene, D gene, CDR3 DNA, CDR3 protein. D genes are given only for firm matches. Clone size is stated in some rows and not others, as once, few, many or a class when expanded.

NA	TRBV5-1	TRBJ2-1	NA	TGCGCCAGCAGTTTGGAGGACTCCAATGAGCAGTTCTTC	CASSLEDSNEQFF
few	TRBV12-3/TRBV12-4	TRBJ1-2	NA	TGTGCCAGCAGTTCCCGACAGGTCCATGGCTACACCTTC	CASSSRQVHGYTF
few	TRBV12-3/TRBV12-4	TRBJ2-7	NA	TGTGCCAGCAGTTTAGCTGCTAGCTCCTACAATGAGCAGTACTTC	CASSLAASSYNEQYF
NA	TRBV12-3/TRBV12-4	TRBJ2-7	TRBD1	TGTGCCAGCAGTTTCGACAGGGACGCCTACGAACAGTACTTC	CASSFDRDAYEQYF
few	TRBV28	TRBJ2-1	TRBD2	TGTGCCAGCAGTCCGTGGACTAGCCGGGGCCCTTACAATGAGCAGTTCTTC	CASSPWTSRGPYNEQFF
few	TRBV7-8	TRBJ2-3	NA	TGTGCCAGCAGCCTCGTTGAGAAGGCGGGGCAGACGCAGTATTTT	CASSLVEKAGQTQYF
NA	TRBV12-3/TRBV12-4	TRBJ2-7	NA	TGTGCCAGCGGGCCCTCGGGCGGGCAGTACTTC	CASGPSGGQYF
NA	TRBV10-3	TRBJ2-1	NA	TGTGCCATCAGTGGGGGCTCGGGTGAGCAGTTCTTC	CAISGGSGEQFF
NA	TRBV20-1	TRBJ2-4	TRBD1	TGCAGTGCTCCACTCCGGGACAGGCCCAAAAACATTCAGTACTTC	CSAPLRDRPKNIQYF
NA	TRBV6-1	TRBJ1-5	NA	TGTGCCAGCAGTGAAGTTGGGCCTTTAGGCAATCAGCCCCAGCATTTT	CASSEVGPLGNQPQHF
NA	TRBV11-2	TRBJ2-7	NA	TGTGCCAGCAGCTTATCTGGCGGAACCTCCTCCTACGAGCAGTACTTC	CASSLSGGTSSYEQYF
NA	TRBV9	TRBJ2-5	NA	TGTGCCAGCAGCGGAGAGCCGCTACAAGAGACCCAGTACTTC	CASSGEPLQETQYF
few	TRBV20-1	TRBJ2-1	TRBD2	TGCAGTGCTAGAGTATTCCTGGCGGGAGTGGAGGAGAATGAGCAGTTCTTC	CSARVFLAGVEENEQFF